One sample yielded the 27 T cell receptor beta chains listed below, sequenced in a study of read filtering for tumor transcriptome and immune sequencing. The library was built from 400 ng RNA with molecular barcoded adaptors for alpha/delta and beta/gamma chains. TCRdb re-derived calls from the reads in MiXCR, one entry per CDR3 protein. Of 30,000 to 35,000 distinct CDR3 sequences detected, around 18% appear once; the ten largest clones hold 16%. Sequencing was carried out using a population of CD138-negative cells sorted from bone marrow. The source is a donor aged 40 or older with multiple myeloma.

Many counts were recorded for this clonotype. The chain has TRBV12-3 or TRBV12-4 and TRBJ2-1; 10 nucleotides agree with TRBD2. The CDR3 contains 15 residues. After removal of 5 bases from V and 5 bases from J, the junction contained 6 bases not matched to a gene. CDR3 nucleotides: TGTGCCAGCAGTGCCCCGGGACTAGCGAACAATGAGCAGTTCTTC. Translated: CASSAPGLANNEQFF.

This clonotype appeared many times. V and J are TRBV2 and TRBJ2-7, with TRBD1 matching 10 bases. The length of the CDR3 is 14 residues. Looked up from germline, CDR1 is SNHLY and CDR2 is FYNNEI. Losses at the gene ends were 3 bases for V and 6 bases for J; bases not matched to a gene: 5. This chain's CDR3 is CASSDDRGLGEQYF. The CDR3, as DNA: TGTGCCAGCAGTGATGACAGGGGGCTCGGCGAGCAGTACTTC.

This clonotype was picked up many times. The J gene is TRBJ2-7, the V gene TRBV3-1; D could derive from TRBD1 or TRBD2 (6 bases each). Germline-derived CDR1 and CDR2 are LGHDT and YNNKEL (reference sequence). Trimming pared 5 bases from V and 1 base from J, leaving 18 bases between. The CDR3 consists of 16 residues. The CDR3 loop is CASSDHGGQGSYEQYF. CDR3 DNA: TGTGCCAGCAGCGACCACGGGGGCCAAGGGTCCTACGAGCAGTACTTC.

This clonotype was picked up many times. The chain couples TRBV9 to TRBJ2-7; possibly TRBD1 or TRBD2 for D (5 bases each). The CDR3 is made up of 15 amino acids. Germline CDR1 is SGDLS and CDR2 is YYNGEE. V was clipped by 4 bases and J by 1 base, with 15 bases between them. The CDR3 region is CASSLSVEGSYEQYF. The CDR3 DNA follows: TGTGCCAGCAGCCTCTCTGTTGAGGGGTCCTACGAGCAGTACTTC. The whole variable domain, filled in from reference TRBV9 and TRBJ2-7, reads DSGVTQTPKHLITATGQRVTLRCSPRSGDLSVYWYQQSLDQGLQFLIQYYNGEERAKGNILERFSAQQFPDLHSELNLSSLELGDSALYFCASSLSVEGSYEQYFGPGTRLTVT.

The table lists this clonotype with a few counts. This chain joins TRBV6-2 or TRBV6-3 and TRBJ2-5; D is perhaps TRBD2 (5 bases). V lost 6 bases and J lost 5, with 13 bases in between. This CDR3 contains 13 residues. Germline CDR1 is MNHEY and CDR2 is SVGEGT. The CDR3 loop reads CASSPTPGETQYF. The CDR3 coding sequence is TGTGCCAGCAGCCCAACCCCGGGGGAGACCCAGTACTTC.

Ten or more counts support this clonotype. The chain has TRBV7-8 and TRBJ2-1; 8 bases line up with TRBD2. With 11 bases clipped from V and 4 bases from J, the junction kept 7 bases outside the gene matches. The CDR3 sequence is 13 residues long. Germline-derived CDR1 and CDR2 are SGHVS and FQNEAQ. The DNA for the CDR3 is TGTGCCGGGACGGGGGGGCAATACAATGAGCAGTTCTTC. As protein: CAGTGGQYNEQFF.

This clonotype was detected ten times or more. V gene TRBV20-1 combines with J gene TRBJ2-7; 12 bases match TRBD2. The V and J ends lost 5 bases and 3 bases, in that order; junction bases with no gene match: 5. CDR1 DFQATT and CDR2 SNEGSKA come from the germline V gene (reference sequence). There are 14 residues in the CDR3. The DNA for the CDR3 is TGCAGTGCTCCAAGACTAGCGGGAGACTACGAGCAGTACTTC. Its protein is CSAPRLAGDYEQYF.

In this sample, this clonotype turned up many times. J is TRBJ2-3 and V is TRBV3-1, with 11 bases identical to TRBD2. Germline CDR1 LGHDT, CDR2 YNNKEL (reference sequence). The CDR3 totals 15 residues. Trimming at V came to 9 bases and at J to 4 bases, leaving 9 bases not matched to a gene. This CDR3 reads CASSDTSGSADTQYF. The CDR3 nucleotides are TGTGCCAGTAGCGACACTAGCGGGAGCGCAGATACGCAGTATTTT.

A few counts support this clonotype. This could be a read error, since a much larger clone is one nucleotide away. V and J are TRBV29-1 and TRBJ2-5, with D maybe TRBD1 (6 bases). V gave up 7 bases and J gave up 3 bases, with 18 bases separating them. This CDR3 is 14 amino acids long. Germline V gives CDR1 SQVTM, CDR2 ANQGSEA. The CDR3 DNA is TGCAGCGCTGGAAGACAGGCCGATGAAGAGACCCAGTACTTC. Translation: CSAGRQADEETQYF.

V gene TRBV11-3 combines with J gene TRBJ2-1; possible D gene TRBD1, 8 bases. The V and J ends lost 5 bases and 7 bases respectively, with 24 bases between them. CDR3 length: 17 residues. Germline CDR1 SGHNT, CDR2 YENEEA. CDR3 sequence (DNA): TGTGCCAGCAGCCCTGACAGGGGTCTGGGGGGGAGGAATGAGCAGTTCTTC. It translates to CASSPDRGLGGRNEQFF.

At least ten counts were recorded for this clonotype. The chain combines TRBV5-1 with TRBJ2-1; D is possibly TRBD2 (5 bases). CDR1 is SGHRS and CDR2 is YFSETQ in the germline V gene. The V gene lost 4 bases and the J gene lost 7 bases, with 12 bases spanning the gap. The CDR3 length is 13 residues. The CDR3 protein is CASSPNTGNEQFF. CDR3 sequence (DNA): TGCGCCAGCAGCCCAAATACGGGGAATGAGCAGTTCTTC.

This clonotype showed up many times. This chain connects TRBV20-1 to TRBJ2-3; TRBD2 agrees at 8 bases. Germline V gives CDR1 DFQATT, CDR2 SNEGSKA (reference sequence). The CDR3 totals 16 residues. The ends lost 3 bases at V and 0 bases at J; junction bases unmatched: 8. CDR3 nucleotides: TGCAGTGCTAGCGGGGAAGCGGGGGCTAGCACAGATACGCAGTATTTT. It yields the protein CSASGEAGASTDTQYF.

This clonotype was found many times. This chain connects TRBV6-5 to TRBJ2-1; D gene uncertain. CDR3 length equals 11 residues. Germline CDR1 reads MNHEY; CDR2 reads SVGAGI. V lost 5 bases and J 7 bases, leaving 6 bases between the germline ends. In DNA form, the CDR3 reads TGTGCCAGCAGTAGGTTTAATGAGCAGTTCTTC. Translated: CASSRFNEQFF.

This clonotype was seen ten or more times. The V call is TRBV20-1, the J call TRBJ1-5, with TRBD1 matching over 11 bases. Germline V gene lookup returns CDR1 DFQATT and CDR2 SNEGSKA (reference sequence). The V gene end was trimmed by 6 bases and the J gene end by 0 bases; junction bases not matched to a gene: 7. CDR3 size: 16 residues. CDR3 nucleotide sequence: TGCAGTGCCAGGGACAGGGGGGAGTATAGCAATCAGCCCCAGCATTTT. Translating gives CSARDRGEYSNQPQHF.

For this clonotype: Being one base from a much bigger clone, this may be a read error. V and J are TRBV27 and TRBJ2-5; tentatively, D is TRBD1 (5 bases). V lost 6 bases, J lost 2 bases, and 10 bases lay in between. Germline-derived CDR1 and CDR2 are MNHEY and SMNVEV (reference sequence). The CDR3 runs 13 residues. CDR3 DNA: TGTGCCAGCAGAAATGCAGGGCAAGAGACCCAGTACTTC. The encoded protein is CASRNAGQETQYF.

In the case of this clonotype: This may stem from a read error, because a much larger clone lies one nucleotide away. The V gene is TRBV29-1, the J gene TRBJ2-7; D not certain. CDR3 length equals 12 residues. Per the germline V gene, CDR1 is SQVTM and CDR2 is ANQGSEA. CDR3 sequence reads: CSVVSAAYGQYF. The CDR3 DNA reads as TGCAGCGTTGTGTCCGCCGCCTACGGGCAGTACTTC.

This clonotype has at least ten counts. DNA for the CDR3: TGTGCCATCAGTGATGGACCAAGATCGAACACCGGGGAGCTGTTTTTT. Translated: CAISDGPRSNTGELFF. V gene TRBV10-3 combines with J gene TRBJ2-2; the D is unclear. Per the germline V gene, CDR1 is ENHRY and CDR2 is SYGVKD. The V end was cut by 3 bases, the J end by 0 bases, with 11 bases between. The CDR3 runs to 16 residues.

This clonotype was counted ten times or more. The chain links TRBV2 to TRBJ2-7; D perhaps matches TRBD1 (6 bases). This CDR3 is built from 14 residues. V gave up 6 bases and J gave up 6 bases, with 18 bases separating them. The V gene's germline CDR1 is SNHLY and CDR2 FYNNEI. Written as DNA, the CDR3 is TGTGCCAGCAGCCGACAGGCCGCCCCCCTCGAGCAGTACTTC. This sequence encodes CASSRQAAPLEQYF.

Many counts were recorded for this clonotype. The genes are TRBV2 and TRBJ1-1, with D hard to call. This CDR3 spans 11 amino acids. The germline V gene encodes CDR1 SNHLY and CDR2 FYNNEI. V lost 6 bases, J lost 0 bases, and 2 bases lay in between. The CDR3 sequence: CASRVNTEAFF. Here the CDR3 DNA reads TGTGCCAGCAGAGTGAACACTGAAGCTTTCTTT.

There are many counts of this clonotype. V gene TRBV18 combines with J gene TRBJ2-3; D is possibly TRBD2 (5 bases). CDR3 size: 15 residues. CDR1 and CDR2 from the germline V gene are KGHSH and LQKENI. The V and J ends lost 6 bases and 6 bases respectively, with 19 bases between them. The CDR3 bases are TGTGCCAGCTCTGGTAAGAGGGCCCCAGTGGATACGCAGTATTTT. As protein: CASSGKRAPVDTQYF. The complete variable domain, with remaining parts taken from reference TRBV18 and TRBJ2-3, reads NAGVMQNPRHLVRRRGQEARLRCSPMKGHSHVYWYRQLPEEGLKFMVYLQKENIIDESGMPKERFSAEFPKEGPSILRIQQVVRGDSAAYFCASSGKRAPVDTQYFGPGTRLTVL.

At least ten counts were recorded for this clonotype. The rearrangement links TRBV12-3 or TRBV12-4 to TRBJ2-3; D might be TRBD1 or TRBD2, each matching 7 bases. Deletions cut 7 bases from V and 3 bases from J, with 14 bases between. The CDR3 runs 14 residues. The CDR3 sequence is CASMVQGGTDTQYF. Written as DNA, the CDR3 is TGTGCCAGCATGGTTCAGGGGGGGACAGATACGCAGTATTTT.

In this sample, this clonotype turned up many times. This sequence joins TRBV14 and TRBJ2-4; tentatively, D is TRBD2 (5 bases). The CDR3 covers 15 residues. CDR1 and CDR2 (germline): SGHDN, FVKESK. V was clipped by 4 bases and J by 0 bases, with 10 bases between them. DNA of the CDR3: TGTGCCAGCAGCCCATGGGGAGCAGCCAAAAACATTCAGTACTTC. Its translation is CASSPWGAAKNIQYF.

This clonotype was seen at least ten times. The chain has TRBV7-9 and TRBJ2-1; 9 bases fit TRBD2. Germline V gives CDR1 SEHNR, CDR2 FQNEAQ (reference sequence). J lost 10 bases, V lost 5 bases, and 3 bases had no gene match. The CDR3 covers 12 residues. This chain's CDR3 is CASSGGLAEQFF. As DNA, the CDR3 is TGTGCCAGCAGCGGCGGACTAGCGGAGCAGTTCTTC.

This clonotype was observed at least ten times. The gene calls are TRBV4-1 and TRBJ1-6; a possible D gene is TRBD1 (6 bases). The CDR3 totals 17 residues. With 1 base removed from V and 0 bases from J, the gap between germline ends came to 10 bases. The V gene's germline CDR1 is MGHRA and CDR2 YSYEKL. DNA for the CDR3: TGCGCCAGCAGCCAAGGTACAGGGAGCTCCTATAATTCACCCCTCCACTTT. Amino acids: CASSQGTGSSYNSPLHF.

To note about this clonotype: The junction departs from the called germline gene at one end, perhaps through a read error. The chain carries TRBV5-1 and TRBJ2-3; possible D gene TRBD1, 5 bases. Germline V CDR1 and CDR2: SGHRS, YFSETQ. The CDR3 has 13 residues. CDR3 sequence (DNA): TGCGCCAGCAGCCCTGGGGTCACAGGTACGCAGTATTTT. It encodes CASSPGVTGTQYF.

This clonotype was recorded many times. The V call is TRBV11-2, the J call TRBJ2-5; D remains ambiguous. The germline V gene encodes CDR1 SGHAT and CDR2 FQNNGV. Trimming cost V 5 bases and J 5 bases, with 9 bases left between them. The CDR3 contains 12 residues. The chain's CDR3 is CASSTLQETQYF. DNA of the CDR3: TGTGCCAGCAGCACTTTACAGGAGACCCAGTACTTC.

The rearrangement uses TRBV6-5 and TRBJ2-5, with a weak D call TRBD1 (6 bases). This CDR3 has 15 amino acids. Per germline, CDR1 MNHEY and CDR2 SVGAGI. V was cut by 1 base and J by 2 bases, with 11 bases left in between. CDR3 DNA: TGTGCCAGCAGTTACTTATTAGGACAGCAAGAGACCCAGTACTTC. Protein product: CASSYLLGQQETQYF.